These T cell receptor beta chains were read from a single sample in a study of graft-versus-host responses after intestinal transplantation. Here immunoSEQ multiplex PCR was the method, and the copy in TCRdb shows in-frame clones only, minus some. The sample lists about 17,000 clones; approximately 79% were seen once. The sequencing here drew on ileum tissue, taken approximately 420 days after intestinal transplant. Source of these receptors: a human patient who received an intestinal transplant, so some T cells may come from the graft donor. Each CDR3 is given with its conserved first and last residue. Fields, in order: CDR3 protein, CDR3 DNA, clone size, V gene, D gene, J gene. The D gene is left open where the match is weak. Size is stated for part of the rows, as once, few or many counts, or as a class when the clone is expanded.

CDR3 protein: CASSLTVGSSPLHF
CDR3 DNA: TGTGCCAGCAGTCTAACAGTAGGGAGTTCACCCCTCCACTTT
clone size: .
V gene: TRBV27
D gene: .
J gene: TRBJ1-6

CDR3 protein: CASSQEQTGSGNTIYF
CDR3 DNA: TGTGCCAGCAGTCAGGAGCAGACAGGTTCCGGAAACACCATATATTTT
clone size: .
V gene: TRBV4-2
D gene: .
J gene: TRBJ1-3

CDR3 protein: CASSLEAANSPLHF
CDR3 DNA: TGTGCCAGCAGCTTAGAGGCAGCAAATTCACCCCTCCACTTT
clone size: .
V gene: TRBV13
D gene: .
J gene: TRBJ1-6

CDR3 protein: CAISEGENEAFF
CDR3 DNA: TGTGCCATCAGTGAAGGAGAGAATGAAGCTTTCTTT
clone size: .
V gene: TRBV10-3
D gene: .
J gene: TRBJ1-1

CDR3 protein: CASSPRQAPNTEAFF
CDR3 DNA: TGTGCCAGTAGTCCCCGACAGGCGCCGAACACTGAAGCTTTCTTT
clone size: .
V gene: TRBV19
D gene: .
J gene: TRBJ1-1

CDR3 protein: CASSEAQGYYEQYF
CDR3 DNA: TGTGCCAGCAGTGAAGCACAGGGTTACTACGAGCAGTACTTC
clone size: .
V gene: TRBV27
D gene: .
J gene: TRBJ2-7

CDR3 protein: CASSLLSREKLFF
CDR3 DNA: TGTGCCAGCAGCTTACTTTCGAGGGAAAAACTGTTTTTT
clone size: .
V gene: TRBV7-6
D gene: .
J gene: TRBJ1-4

CDR3 protein: CAISVRGPGYEQYF
CDR3 DNA: TGTGCCATCAGTGTAAGGGGGCCTGGGTACGAGCAGTACTTC
clone size: .
V gene: TRBV10-3
D gene: TRBD1
J gene: TRBJ2-7

CDR3 protein: CSLQGTSGATDTQYF
CDR3 DNA: TGCAGCTTACAAGGGACTAGCGGGGCCACAGATACGCAGTATTTT
clone size: .
V gene: TRBV29-1
D gene: TRBD2
J gene: TRBJ2-3

CDR3 protein: CASKQGDTEAFF
CDR3 DNA: TGTGCCAGTAAACAGGGGGACACTGAAGCTTTCTTT
clone size: .
V gene: TRBV19
D gene: TRBD1
J gene: TRBJ1-1

CDR3 protein: CASDQQASNQPQHF
CDR3 DNA: TGTGCCTCGGACCAACAAGCTAGCAATCAGCCCCAGCATTTT
clone size: once
V gene: TRBV10-3
D gene: .
J gene: TRBJ1-5

CDR3 protein: CASSLGGAQGKSNGYTF
CDR3 DNA: TGTGCCAGCAGCTTGGGAGGGGCACAGGGTAAGTCGAATGGCTACACCTTC
clone size: few
V gene: TRBV5-6
D gene: .
J gene: TRBJ1-2

CDR3 protein: CASSLGLAGGPSYNEQFF
CDR3 DNA: TGTGCCAGCAGCCTCGGACTAGCGGGGGGTCCCTCCTACAATGAGCAGTTCTTC
clone size: .
V gene: TRBV7-8
D gene: TRBD2
J gene: TRBJ2-1

CDR3 protein: CASSGGWEQYF
CDR3 DNA: TGTGCCAGCTCAGGGGGTTGGGAGCAGTACTTC
clone size: .
V gene: TRBV18
D gene: .
J gene: TRBJ2-7

CDR3 protein: CASSPNLNTEAFF
CDR3 DNA: TGCGCCAGCAGCCCGAATTTGAACACTGAAGCTTTCTTT
clone size: .
V gene: TRBV5-1
D gene: .
J gene: TRBJ1-1

CDR3 protein: CASSERAYGYTF
CDR3 DNA: TGTGCCAGCAGTGAAAGGGCCTATGGCTACACCTTC
clone size: .
V gene: TRBV6-5
D gene: .
J gene: TRBJ1-2

CDR3 protein: CASTPDRAYSPLHF
CDR3 DNA: TGTGCCAGCACCCCCGACAGGGCGTATTCACCCCTCCACTTT
clone size: once
V gene: TRBV2
D gene: TRBD1
J gene: TRBJ1-6

CDR3 protein: CASSMSVANYGYTF
CDR3 DNA: TGTGCCAGTAGTATGAGCGTAGCTAACTATGGCTACACCTTC
clone size: .
V gene: TRBV19
D gene: .
J gene: TRBJ1-2

CDR3 protein: CASSLQDRGRQETQYF
CDR3 DNA: TGTGCCAGCAGCCTTCAGGACAGGGGGAGACAAGAGACCCAGTACTTC
clone size: few
V gene: TRBV7-6
D gene: TRBD1
J gene: TRBJ2-5

CDR3 protein: CASSQRQDYEQYF
CDR3 DNA: TGCGCCAGCAGCCAACGACAGGACTACGAGCAGTACTTC
clone size: .
V gene: TRBV4-1
D gene: .
J gene: TRBJ2-7

CDR3 protein: CASGEGGSNQPQHF
CDR3 DNA: TGTGCCAGTGGGGAAGGCGGTAGCAATCAGCCCCAGCATTTT
clone size: few
V gene: TRBV27
D gene: .
J gene: TRBJ1-5

CDR3 protein: CASSPNSGGAWETQYF
CDR3 DNA: TGTGCTAGCAGCCCTAATAGCGGGGGGGCATGGGAGACCCAGTACTTC
clone size: .
V gene: TRBV7-7
D gene: TRBD2
J gene: TRBJ2-5

CDR3 protein: CASSLDVGQYF
CDR3 DNA: TGTGCCAGCAGCTTAGACGTTGGGCAGTATTTT
clone size: .
V gene: TRBV7-9
D gene: .
J gene: TRBJ2-3

CDR3 protein: CASSTRDRDNGYTF
CDR3 DNA: TGTGCCAGCAGCACCAGGGACAGGGATAATGGCTACACCTTC
clone size: few
V gene: TRBV21-1
D gene: .
J gene: TRBJ1-2

CDR3 protein: CASSQTSGEYNEQFF
CDR3 DNA: TGTGCCAGTAGTCAGACTAGCGGGGAATACAATGAGCAGTTCTTC
clone size: .
V gene: TRBV19
D gene: TRBD2
J gene: TRBJ2-1

CDR3 protein: CASSPSMASYEQYF
CDR3 DNA: TGTGCCAGCAGCCCCTCGATGGCCTCCTACGAGCAGTACTTC
clone size: .
V gene: TRBV5-4
D gene: .
J gene: TRBJ2-7

CDR3 protein: CASSRAPERSEKLFF
CDR3 DNA: TGTGCCAGCAGTCGGGCCCCGGAGCGTAGTGAAAAACTGTTTTTT
clone size: few
V gene: TRBV2
D gene: .
J gene: TRBJ1-4

CDR3 protein: CASSGPTPNSPLHF
CDR3 DNA: TGTGCCAGCTCAGGACCGACACCTAATTCACCCCTCCACTTT
clone size: .
V gene: TRBV6-1
D gene: .
J gene: TRBJ1-6

CDR3 protein: CATTTSGGEKLFF
CDR3 DNA: TGTGCCACCACCACCTCAGGGGGCGAAAAACTGTTTTTT
clone size: .
V gene: TRBV6-6
D gene: TRBD1
J gene: TRBJ1-4

CDR3 protein: CASSRYQGGSEQYF
CDR3 DNA: TGTGCCAGTAGTAGATATCAGGGCGGCAGCGAGCAGTACTTC
clone size: .
V gene: TRBV19
D gene: .
J gene: TRBJ2-7

CDR3 protein: CASSPDGLSGFEQYF
CDR3 DNA: TGTGCCAGCAGCCCCGACGGGCTCTCAGGTTTCGAGCAGTACTTC
clone size: .
V gene: TRBV7-3
D gene: .
J gene: TRBJ2-7

CDR3 protein: CASSLGHGSNRYYEQYF
CDR3 DNA: TGCGCCAGCAGCTTGGGCCACGGGAGTAACCGTTACTACGAGCAGTACTTC
clone size: .
V gene: TRBV5-1
D gene: .
J gene: TRBJ2-7

CDR3 protein: CASSSPGGGGSNQPQHF
CDR3 DNA: TGTGCCAGCAGTTCCCCGGGAGGGGGGGGAAGCAATCAGCCCCAGCATTTT
clone size: .
V gene: TRBV28
D gene: .
J gene: TRBJ1-5

CDR3 protein: CASGTGEGHQPQHF
CDR3 DNA: TGTGCCAGTGGGACAGGGGAAGGCCATCAGCCCCAGCATTTT
clone size: .
V gene: TRBV2
D gene: TRBD1
J gene: TRBJ1-5

CDR3 protein: CASSLIAFYEQYF
CDR3 DNA: TGTGCCAGCAGCTTAATTGCCTTCTACGAGCAGTACTTC
clone size: once
V gene: TRBV7-9
D gene: .
J gene: TRBJ2-7

CDR3 protein: CASSHSRGYTF
CDR3 DNA: TGCGCCAGCAGTCACTCCCGGGGCTACACCTTC
clone size: .
V gene: TRBV23-1
D gene: .
J gene: TRBJ1-2

CDR3 protein: CASSRQGGSEQFF
CDR3 DNA: TGCGCCAGCTCCCGACAGGGCGGGAGTGAGCAGTTCTTC
clone size: few
V gene: TRBV5-1
D gene: .
J gene: TRBJ2-1

CDR3 protein: CASSFENYGYTF
CDR3 DNA: TGTGCCAGCAGTTTCGAGAACTATGGCTACACCTTC
clone size: .
V gene: TRBV28
D gene: .
J gene: TRBJ1-2

CDR3 protein: CASSVAPAGGLAGELFF
CDR3 DNA: TGTGCCAGCAGCGTAGCTCCAGCGGGGGGGCTAGCCGGGGAGCTGTTTTTT
clone size: .
V gene: TRBV9
D gene: TRBD2
J gene: TRBJ2-2

CDR3 protein: CSVPDPGTDTQYF
CDR3 DNA: TGCAGCGTTCCCGACCCGGGCACAGATACGCAGTATTTT
clone size: .
V gene: TRBV29-1
D gene: .
J gene: TRBJ2-3

CDR3 protein: CASSPNRGGVNTEAFF
CDR3 DNA: TGTGCCAGCAGCCCAAACAGGGGAGGCGTGAACACTGAAGCTTTCTTT
clone size: .
V gene: TRBV5-8
D gene: TRBD1
J gene: TRBJ1-1

CDR3 protein: CASSARASGNEKLFF
CDR3 DNA: TGTGCCAGCAGCGCCCGGGCAAGTGGTAATGAAAAACTGTTTTTT
clone size: few
V gene: TRBV7-9
D gene: .
J gene: TRBJ1-4

CDR3 protein: CAIAWGDQETQYF
CDR3 DNA: TGTGCCATCGCGTGGGGGGATCAAGAGACCCAGTACTTC
clone size: .
V gene: TRBV10-3
D gene: .
J gene: TRBJ2-5

CDR3 protein: CASSVRGEEGYSYEQYF
CDR3 DNA: TGTGCCAGCAGTGTCCGGGGCGAGGAGGGATACTCCTACGAGCAGTACTTC
clone size: .
V gene: TRBV2
D gene: .
J gene: TRBJ2-7

CDR3 protein: CASSLLSGTAKGEAFF
CDR3 DNA: TGTGCCAGCAGCTTATTATCCGGGACGGCGAAGGGTGAAGCTTTCTTT
clone size: .
V gene: TRBV7-6
D gene: .
J gene: TRBJ1-1

CDR3 protein: CASSWGANTEAFF
CDR3 DNA: TGTGCCAGCAGCTGGGGGGCGAACACTGAAGCTTTCTTT
clone size: .
V gene: TRBV7-3
D gene: .
J gene: TRBJ1-1

CDR3 protein: CSVGSDTYGYTF
CDR3 DNA: TGCAGCGTTGGAAGCGATACATATGGCTACACCTTC
clone size: .
V gene: TRBV29-1
D gene: .
J gene: TRBJ1-2

CDR3 protein: CATALTGKGYYGYTF
CDR3 DNA: TGTGCCACCGCTCTGACAGGGAAAGGATACTATGGCTACACCTTC
clone size: .
V gene: TRBV10-3
D gene: TRBD1
J gene: TRBJ1-2

CDR3 protein: CASSVETSGGQFF
CDR3 DNA: TGTGCCAGCAGCGTCGAGACTAGCGGGGGCCAGTTCTTC
clone size: .
V gene: TRBV9
D gene: TRBD2
J gene: TRBJ2-1

CDR3 protein: CASSLGSGNEQFF
CDR3 DNA: TGCGCCAGCAGCTTGGGATCGGGGAATGAGCAGTTCTTC
clone size: .
V gene: TRBV5-1
D gene: .
J gene: TRBJ2-1